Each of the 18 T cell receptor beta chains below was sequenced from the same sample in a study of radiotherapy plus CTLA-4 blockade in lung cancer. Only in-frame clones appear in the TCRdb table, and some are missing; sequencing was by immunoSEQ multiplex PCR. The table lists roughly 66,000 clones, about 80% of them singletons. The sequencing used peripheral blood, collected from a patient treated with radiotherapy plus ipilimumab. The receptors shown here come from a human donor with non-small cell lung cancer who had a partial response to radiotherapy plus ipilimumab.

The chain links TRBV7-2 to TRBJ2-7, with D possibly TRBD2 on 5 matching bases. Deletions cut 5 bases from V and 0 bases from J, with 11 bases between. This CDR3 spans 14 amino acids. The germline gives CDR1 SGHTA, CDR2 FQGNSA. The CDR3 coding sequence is TGTGCCAGCAGCGCGCGGACTCACTCCTACGAGCAGTACTTC. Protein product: CASSARTHSYEQYF.

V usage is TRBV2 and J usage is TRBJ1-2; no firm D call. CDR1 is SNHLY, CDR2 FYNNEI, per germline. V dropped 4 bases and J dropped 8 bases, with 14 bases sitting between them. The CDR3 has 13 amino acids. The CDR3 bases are TGTGCCAGCAGTGTACAGATGCTCTGGGGCTACACCTTC. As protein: CASSVQMLWGYTF.

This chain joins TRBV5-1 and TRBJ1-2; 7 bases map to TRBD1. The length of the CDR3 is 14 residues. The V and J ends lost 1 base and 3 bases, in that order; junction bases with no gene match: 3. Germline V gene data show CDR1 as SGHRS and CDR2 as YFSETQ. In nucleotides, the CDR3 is TGCGCCAGCAGCTTGACAGGGGTCGACTATGGCTACACCTTC. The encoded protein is CASSLTGVDYGYTF.

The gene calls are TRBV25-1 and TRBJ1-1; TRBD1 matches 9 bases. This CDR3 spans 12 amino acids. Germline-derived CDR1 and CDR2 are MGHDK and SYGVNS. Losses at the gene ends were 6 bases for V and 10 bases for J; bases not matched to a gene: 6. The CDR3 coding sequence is TGTGCCAGCAGACCCACAGGGGGCATAGCTTTCTTT. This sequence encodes CASRPTGGIAFF.

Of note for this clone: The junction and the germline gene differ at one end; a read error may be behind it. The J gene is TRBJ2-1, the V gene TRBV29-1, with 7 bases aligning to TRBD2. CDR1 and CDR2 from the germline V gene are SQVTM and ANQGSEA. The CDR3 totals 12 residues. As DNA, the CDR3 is TGTACCGTGGCGGGAGTGGGAAATGAGCAGTTCTTC. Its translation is CTVAGVGNEQFF.

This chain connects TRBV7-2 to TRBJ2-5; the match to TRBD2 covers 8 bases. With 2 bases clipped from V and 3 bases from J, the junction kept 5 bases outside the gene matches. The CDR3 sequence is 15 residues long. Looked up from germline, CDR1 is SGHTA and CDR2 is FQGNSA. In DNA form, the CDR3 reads TGTGCCAGCAGCTTAACTAGCGGAGCAAAAGAGACCCAGTACTTC. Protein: CASSLTSGAKETQYF. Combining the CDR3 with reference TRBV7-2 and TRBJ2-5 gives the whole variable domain GAGVSQSPSNKVTEKGKDVELRCDPISGHTALYWYRQSLGQGLEFLIYFQGNSAPDKSGLPSDRFSAERTGGSVSTLTIQRTQQEDSAVYLCASSLTSGAKETQYFGPGTRLLVL.

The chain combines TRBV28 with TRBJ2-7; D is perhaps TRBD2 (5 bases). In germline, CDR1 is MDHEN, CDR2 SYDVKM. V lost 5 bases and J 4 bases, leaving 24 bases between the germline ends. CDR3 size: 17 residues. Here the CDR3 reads CASSPPSSSWKVYEQYF. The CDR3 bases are TGTGCCAGCAGTCCGCCTTCTAGCTCCTGGAAAGTTTACGAGCAGTACTTC.

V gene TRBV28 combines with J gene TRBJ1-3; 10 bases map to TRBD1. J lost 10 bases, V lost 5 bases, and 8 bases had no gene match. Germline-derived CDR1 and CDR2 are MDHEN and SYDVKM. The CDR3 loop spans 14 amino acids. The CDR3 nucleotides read TGTGCCAGCAGTGTGACAGGGGGCTATCGGACCATATATTTT. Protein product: CASSVTGGYRTIYF.

The CDR3 region is CASSPRDRDFTGELFF. The CDR3 nucleotides are TGTGCCAGCAGCCCCCGGGACAGAGACTTCACCGGGGAGCTGTTTTTT. This chain links TRBV11-2 with TRBJ2-2, with 7 positions matching TRBD1. The germline V gene encodes CDR1 SGHAT and CDR2 FQNNGV. Germline trimming cut 5 bases from V and 4 bases from J; bases unmatched to any gene: 10. The CDR3 sequence is 16 residues long.

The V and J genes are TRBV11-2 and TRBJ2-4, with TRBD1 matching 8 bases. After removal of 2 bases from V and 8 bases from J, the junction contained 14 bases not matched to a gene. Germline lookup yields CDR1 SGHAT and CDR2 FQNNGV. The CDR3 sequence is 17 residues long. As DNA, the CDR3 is TGTGCCAGCAGCTTAATGGGGACAGGCACCATGTCGGACATTCAGTACTTC. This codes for CASSLMGTGTMSDIQYF.

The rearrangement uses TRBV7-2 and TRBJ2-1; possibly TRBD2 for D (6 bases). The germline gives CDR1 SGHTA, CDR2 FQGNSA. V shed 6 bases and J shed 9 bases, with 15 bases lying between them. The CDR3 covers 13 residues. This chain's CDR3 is CASRPGGVVEQFF. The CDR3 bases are TGTGCCAGCAGACCCGGCGGGGTAGTTGAGCAGTTCTTC.

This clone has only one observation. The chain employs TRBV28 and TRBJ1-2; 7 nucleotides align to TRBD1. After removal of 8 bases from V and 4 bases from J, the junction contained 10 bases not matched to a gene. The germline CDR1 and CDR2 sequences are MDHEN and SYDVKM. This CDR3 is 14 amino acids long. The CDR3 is CASANLGQPYGYTF. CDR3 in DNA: TGTGCCAGCGCCAACCTGGGACAGCCCTATGGCTACACCTTC.

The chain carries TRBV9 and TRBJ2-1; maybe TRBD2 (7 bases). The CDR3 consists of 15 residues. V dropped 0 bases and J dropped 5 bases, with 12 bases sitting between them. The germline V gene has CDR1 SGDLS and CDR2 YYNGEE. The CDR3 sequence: CASSVVGGQDNEQFF. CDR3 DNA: TGTGCCAGCAGCGTAGTCGGGGGGCAGGACAATGAGCAGTTCTTC. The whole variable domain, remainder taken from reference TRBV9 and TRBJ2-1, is DSGVTQTPKHLITATGQRVTLRCSPRSGDLSVYWYQQSLDQGLQFLIQYYNGEERAKGNILERFSAQQFPDLHSELNLSSLELGDSALYFCASSVVGGQDNEQFFGPGTRLTVL.

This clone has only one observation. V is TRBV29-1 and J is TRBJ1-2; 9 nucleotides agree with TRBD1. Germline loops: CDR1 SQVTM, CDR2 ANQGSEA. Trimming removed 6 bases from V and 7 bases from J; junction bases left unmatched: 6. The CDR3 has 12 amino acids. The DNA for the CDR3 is TGCAGCGTCGCGGGGACAGGGTCTGGCTACACCTTC. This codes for CSVAGTGSGYTF.

This CDR3 is CASSQGLQGYEQYF. The CDR3 DNA follows: TGTGCCAGCAGCCAAGGCCTACAGGGGTACGAGCAGTACTTC. The chain employs TRBV14 and TRBJ2-7; TRBD1 agrees at 7 bases. The CDR3 extends over 14 amino acids. Germline V CDR1 and CDR2: SGHDN, FVKESK. Losses at the gene ends were 1 base for V and 4 bases for J; bases not matched to a gene: 4. Variable domain in full (rest from reference TRBV14 and TRBJ2-7): EAGVTQFPSHSVIEKGQTVTLRCDPISGHDNLYWYRRVMGKEIKFLLHFVKESKQDESGMPNNRFLAERTGGTYSTLKVQPAELEDSGVYFCASSQGLQGYEQYFGPGTRLTVT.

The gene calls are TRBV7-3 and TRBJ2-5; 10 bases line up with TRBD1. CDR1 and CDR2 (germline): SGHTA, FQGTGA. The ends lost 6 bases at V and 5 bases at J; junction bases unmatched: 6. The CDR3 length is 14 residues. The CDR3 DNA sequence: TGTGCCAGCAGTAGGACAGGGGGAAGGGAGACCCAGTACTTC. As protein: CASSRTGGRETQYF. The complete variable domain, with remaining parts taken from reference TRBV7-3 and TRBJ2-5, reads GAGVSQTPSNKVTEKGKYVELRCDPISGHTALYWYRQSLGQGPEFLIYFQGTGAADDSGLPNDRFFAVRPEGSVSTLKIQRTERGDSAVYLCASSRTGGRETQYFGPGTRLLVL.

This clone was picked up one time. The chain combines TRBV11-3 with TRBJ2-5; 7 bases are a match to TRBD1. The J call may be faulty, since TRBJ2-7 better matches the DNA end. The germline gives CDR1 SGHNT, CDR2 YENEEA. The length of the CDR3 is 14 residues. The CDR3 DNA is TGTGCCAGCAGCCATACAGGGGTACCCAGCGAGCAGTACTTC. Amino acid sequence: CASSHTGVPSEQYF.

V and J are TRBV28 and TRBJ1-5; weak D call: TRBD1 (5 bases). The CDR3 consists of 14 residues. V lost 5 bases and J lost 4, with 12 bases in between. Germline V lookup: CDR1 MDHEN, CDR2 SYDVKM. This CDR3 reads CASSPPGVNQPQHF. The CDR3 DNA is TGTGCCAGCAGTCCGCCGGGGGTAAATCAGCCCCAGCATTTT.